The sequence of this T cell receptor beta chain was determined in a study of T cell changes during pregnancy in multiple sclerosis. The method was immunoSEQ multiplex PCR; TCRdb's version includes in-frame clones alone and lacks a portion of them. The table includes approximately 70,000 clones, 75% to 95% detected once. The CDR3 has 17 residues. The germline gives CDR1 SEHNR, CDR2 FQNEAQ (reference sequence). J was trimmed by 2 bases and V by 2 bases; bases with no gene match: 6. The TCR was taken from a female donor with multiple sclerosis, enrolled in a pregnancy study. The chain couples TRBV7-9 to TRBJ2-1; 10 bases line up with TRBD2. This material consisted of CD4+ T cells from peripheral blood mononuclear cells, taken before pregnancy. CDR3 amino acids: CASSLIGLAGAYNEQFF. In DNA, the CDR3 is TGTGCCAGCAGCTTAATAGGTCTAGCGGGGGCCTACAATGAGCAGTTCTTC.